These 30 T cell receptor beta chains were sequenced from one sample in a study of cytomegalovirus exposure and HLA in healthy donors (dated 2017 in TCRdb). Library preparation used the immunoSEQ multiplex PCR assay. A mixture of 60 forward primers for TCR Vbeta segments and 13 reverse primers for TCR Jbeta segments was used in the multiplex PCR. The table was pulled from immuneACCESS by TCRdb, which kept in-frame rearrangements only. Such tables lose some clones; where checked, under half of the loss comes from unresolved V genes, and the rest has no known cause. The sample has approximately 290,000 clones on record, 80% of them singletons. About 0.29% of the sample lies in the top ten. The sequencing sample was made of PBMCs. These TCRs come from a girl aged 2-15 years in good health and CMV-seronegative.

The rearrangement joins TRBV6-1 to TRBJ2-1, with D uncertain. V gave up 6 bases and J gave up 7 bases, with 7 bases separating them. There are 11 residues in the CDR3. Germline CDR1 MNHNS, CDR2 SASEGT. CDR3 loop: CASRSVNEQFF. CDR3 nucleotide sequence: TGTGCCAGCAGGTCGGTAAATGAGCAGTTCTTC.

This sequence joins TRBV18 and TRBJ1-5; weak D call: TRBD1 (5 bases). There are 16 residues in the CDR3. From germline, CDR1 is KGHSH and CDR2 LQKENI. Between the trimmed V and J ends, which lost 4 bases and 2 bases, there was a span of 15 bases. CDR3 DNA: TGTGCCAGCTCACTAGGGGAAGGGTTCGGCAATCAGCCCCAGCATTTT. Encoded protein: CASSLGEGFGNQPQHF.

V and J are TRBV5-1 and TRBJ2-6; no clear D gene. Trimming pared 4 bases from V and 2 bases from J, leaving 10 bases between. The CDR3 loop spans 15 amino acids. In germline, CDR1 is SGHRS, CDR2 YFSETQ. The CDR3 protein is CASSPELAGANVLTF. The DNA of the CDR3 is TGCGCCAGCAGCCCGGAGTTAGCTGGGGCCAACGTCCTGACTTTC.

V usage is TRBV7-9 and J usage is TRBJ2-3; D uncertain. CDR1 and CDR2 (germline): SEHNR, FQNEAQ (reference sequence). Trimming took 1 base from V and 5 from J, leaving 7 bases between them. This CDR3 spans 13 amino acids. The CDR3 nucleotides are TGTGCCAGCAGCTTAGTTCAGGTAGATACGCAGTATTTT. Amino acids: CASSLVQVDTQYF.

V gene TRBV6-5 combines with J gene TRBJ1-6, with D perhaps TRBD1 (6 bases). The CDR3 consists of 15 residues. The germline V gene has CDR1 MNHEY and CDR2 SVGAGI. Trimming left V 5 bases short and J 8 bases short, with 16 bases between. CDR3 nucleotides: TGTGCCAGCAGTACCCCGACAGGTTCGGATTCACCCCTCCACTTT. Amino acid sequence: CASSTPTGSDSPLHF.

This chain's CDR3 is CASSLDGGRNEQFF. The CDR3 DNA reads TGTGCCAGCAGCTTAGATGGCGGCCGGAATGAGCAGTTCTTC. The V and J genes are TRBV7-3 and TRBJ2-1; no definite D call. The CDR3 is 14 amino acids. With 2 bases removed from V and 7 bases from J, the gap between germline ends came to 12 bases. CDR1 is SGHTA, CDR2 FQGTGA, per germline.

In its sample, this clone was seen a few times. The chain is built from TRBV28 and TRBJ2-7; 7 bases fit TRBD1. The CDR3 consists of 13 residues. V was pared by 6 bases and J by 5 bases, with 7 bases of the junction left unmatched. Germline V gene lookup returns CDR1 MDHEN and CDR2 SYDVKM. DNA for the CDR3: TGTGCCAGCAGCTTAGACAGGGTAGACGAGCAGTACTTC. Translating gives CASSLDRVDEQYF.

This clone has a handful of counts. The rearrangement joins TRBV19 to TRBJ1-5, with unresolved D. This CDR3 is built from 16 residues. Germline-derived CDR1 and CDR2 are LNHDA and SQIVND (reference sequence). With 5 bases removed from V and 0 bases from J, the gap between germline ends came to 14 bases. CDR3 protein: CASSFRPGYSNQPQHF. In DNA, the CDR3 is TGTGCCAGTAGTTTCCGCCCGGGGTATAGCAATCAGCCCCAGCATTTT.

The V and J genes are TRBV7-2 and TRBJ2-5, with TRBD1 as a possible D gene (7 bases). V lost 1 base and J lost 3, with 18 bases in between. Germline V CDR1 and CDR2: SGHTA, FQGNSA. The CDR3 consists of 17 residues. CDR3 sequence reads: CASSLGPRQGGEETQYF. CDR3 in DNA: TGTGCCAGCAGCTTAGGGCCACGACAGGGCGGGGAAGAGACCCAGTACTTC.

The chain uses TRBV30 and TRBJ1-1, with TRBD1 as a possible D gene (6 bases). The CDR3 spans 14 residues. The germline CDR1 and CDR2 sequences are GTSNPN and SVGIG (reference sequence). V was cut by 2 bases and J by 3 bases, with 13 bases left in between. The chain's CDR3 is CAWSKQGWDTEAFF. The DNA of the CDR3 is TGTGCCTGGAGTAAGCAGGGGTGGGACACTGAAGCTTTCTTT.

V usage is TRBV19 and J usage is TRBJ2-1, with 8 bases that match TRBD1. The germline gives CDR1 LNHDA, CDR2 SQIVND (reference sequence). V lost 10 bases to trimming and J lost 8 bases; unmatched junction nucleotides: 13. CDR3 length: 14 amino acids. CDR3 loop: CATTAGGLFYEQFF. CDR3 coding DNA: TGTGCCACGACAGCAGGGGGCCTCTTTTATGAGCAGTTCTTC.

This rearrangement joins TRBV28 to TRBJ1-5; D perhaps matches TRBD1 (6 bases). CDR1 is MDHEN and CDR2 is SYDVKM in the germline V gene. The germline V and J ends were trimmed by 6 bases and 2 bases, with 17 bases remaining between them. The CDR3 covers 16 residues. The CDR3 region has the DNA TGTGCCAGCAGAGTCCGACAGGCTGGGGGCAATCAGCCCCAGCATTTT. Its translation is CASRVRQAGGNQPQHF.

The chain combines TRBV2 with TRBJ1-1; D remains ambiguous. Germline CDR1 reads SNHLY; CDR2 reads FYNNEI. V lost 4 bases, J lost 6 bases, and 9 bases lay in between. This CDR3 has 12 amino acids. Here the CDR3 DNA reads TGTGCCAGCAGTGGGGCAGCCCCTGAAGCTTTCTTT. It specifies CASSGAAPEAFF.

The V call is TRBV23-1, the J call TRBJ2-5, with TRBD1 identical over 7 bases. TRBV23-1 is an open reading frame, and its role is uncertain. J lost 4 bases, V lost 2 bases, and 10 bases had no gene match. This CDR3 contains 16 residues. The CDR3, as DNA: TGCGCCAGCAGTCAAGAAGACAGGGCCTTAAGAGAGACCCAGTACTTC. The encoded protein is CASSQEDRALRETQYF.

This sequence joins TRBV14 and TRBJ1-1; possibly TRBD1 for D (5 bases). V was trimmed by 4 bases and J by 0 bases, leaving 9 bases between them. Germline CDR1 SGHDN, CDR2 FVKESK. The CDR3 has 14 residues. In DNA form, the CDR3 reads TGTGCCAGCAGCCGCCGGGGGGTGAACACTGAAGCTTTCTTT. Translated: CASSRRGVNTEAFF.

The chain employs TRBV13 and TRBJ1-2, with D possibly being TRBD1 (5 bases). CDR1 is PRHDT and CDR2 is FYEKMQ in the germline V gene (reference sequence). V was cut by 5 bases and J by 1 base, with 5 bases left in between. This CDR3 is 12 amino acids long. Written as DNA, the CDR3 is TGTGCCAGCAGCAGGGGTAACTATGGCTACACCTTC. Protein: CASSRGNYGYTF.

The V and J genes are TRBV18 and TRBJ2-1; a possible D gene is TRBD2 (5 bases). CDR3 size: 15 residues. Deletions cut 0 bases from V and 2 bases from J, with 8 bases between. Germline CDR1 KGHSH, CDR2 LQKENI. CDR3 residues: CASSPPQEAYNEQFF. CDR3 bases: TGTGCCAGCTCACCACCCCAGGAGGCCTACAATGAGCAGTTCTTC.

The V and J genes are TRBV7-9 and TRBJ1-6, with TRBD1 identical over 9 bases. The CDR3 consists of 15 residues. Trimming cost V 5 bases and J 4 bases; bases outside gene matches: 3. Germline V lookup: CDR1 SEHNR, CDR2 FQNEAQ (reference sequence). CDR3 sequence reads: CASSTQGAYNSPLHF. In nucleotides, the CDR3 is TGTGCCAGCAGCACACAGGGGGCTTATAATTCACCCCTCCACTTT.

J is TRBJ2-1 and V is TRBV7-2, with 7 nucleotides matching TRBD1. Germline loops: CDR1 SGHTA, CDR2 FQGNSA. Trimming at V came to 5 bases and at J to 0 bases, leaving 7 bases not matched to a gene. The CDR3 loop spans 16 amino acids. The CDR3 DNA sequence: TGTGCCAGCAGCACCCCCGGGACAGCCTCCTACAATGAGCAGTTCTTC. Translating gives CASSTPGTASYNEQFF.

This clone was counted between two and nine times. The chain has TRBV21-1 and TRBJ1-5; the D call TRBD1 from the table was never checked on the DNA. TRBV21-1 is tagged as a pseudogene. This CDR3 has 16 residues. CDR3 amino acids: CASAGQGSRWHQPQHF. The CDR3 region has the DNA TGTGCCAGCGCGGGACAGGGTTCCCGCTGGCATCAGCCCCAGCATTTT.

About this clone: Other DNA sequences from this sample encode an identical CDR3 as well. V and J are TRBV5-1 and TRBJ2-1; tentatively, D is TRBD1 (6 bases). The CDR3 extends over 14 amino acids. The V end was cut by 0 bases, the J end by 4 bases, with 8 bases between. Germline assignment: CDR1 SGHRS and CDR2 YFSETQ. The CDR3 sequence is CASSLGGGYNEQFF. As DNA, the CDR3 is TGCGCCAGCAGCTTGGGAGGGGGTTACAATGAGCAGTTCTTC.

The chain links TRBV29-1 to TRBJ2-5, with 9 positions matching TRBD2. The J call may be wrong; the DNA end is better matched by TRBJ2-7. This CDR3 comprises 14 residues. Per germline, CDR1 SQVTM and CDR2 ANQGSEA. In DNA form, the CDR3 reads TGCAGCGTTACAAGCGGGAGGCGTACCTACGAGCAGTACTTC. Protein sequence: CSVTSGRRTYEQYF.

The rearrangement uses TRBV5-4 and TRBJ1-5; TRBD1 matches at 8 bases. CDR3 length: 15 amino acids. Germline loops: CDR1 SGHNT, CDR2 YYREEE (reference sequence). V gave up 4 bases and J gave up 2 bases; unmatched junction bases: 5. The CDR3 region is CASSPGQGGNQPQHF. Here the CDR3 DNA reads TGTGCCAGCAGCCCCGGACAGGGCGGCAATCAGCCCCAGCATTTT.

The chain joins TRBV15 to TRBJ2-5; 9 bases fit TRBD1. V shed 0 bases and J 7 bases; nucleotides not matched to a gene: 3. The CDR3 covers 14 residues. CDR1 LNHNV and CDR2 YYDKDF come from the germline V gene (reference sequence). CDR3 bases: TGTGCCACCAGCAGAGAGGCGACAGGGGGGACCCAGTACTTC. Its translation: CATSREATGGTQYF.

This clone has more than one count but fewer than ten. This sequence joins TRBV18 and TRBJ1-3; D is perhaps TRBD1 (6 bases). Trimming stripped 4 bases from V and 4 bases from J, with 14 bases between. The CDR3 loop spans 15 amino acids. Germline-derived CDR1 and CDR2 are KGHSH and LQKENI. The CDR3 DNA reads as TGTGCCAGCTCACAATATGGGACAAGCGGAAACACCATATATTTT. Its translation is CASSQYGTSGNTIYF.

V is TRBV27 and J is TRBJ2-7; TRBD2 might be the D (6 bases). The CDR3 runs 13 residues. Germline V CDR1 and CDR2: MNHEY, SMNVEV (reference sequence). Deletions cut 2 bases from V and 3 bases from J, with 8 bases between. CDR3 loop: CASSLAGNYEQYF. In nucleotides, the CDR3 is TGTGCCAGCAGTTTAGCGGGGAACTACGAGCAGTACTTC.

The chain is built from TRBV27 and TRBJ2-7; 8 nucleotides agree with TRBD1. CDR1 is MNHEY, CDR2 SMNVEV, per germline (reference sequence). The CDR3 runs to 12 residues. The V segment lost 7 bases and the J segment 3 bases; nucleotides outside the gene matches: 2. The CDR3 is CASTGQGYEQYF. CDR3 DNA sequence: TGTGCCAGCACCGGACAGGGCTACGAGCAGTACTTC.

This clone has just one count. The genes are TRBV27 and TRBJ2-5, with 7 bases aligning to TRBD2. Germline CDR1 and CDR2: MNHEY and SMNVEV (reference sequence). V was pared by 10 bases and J by 2 bases, with 13 bases of the junction left unmatched. The length of the CDR3 is 15 residues. CDR3 in DNA: TGTGCCATCGGGGGGAGGGGCGGGGCTCAAGAGACCCAGTACTTC. Its protein is CAIGGRGGAQETQYF.

This clone has a handful of counts. The CDR3 bases are TGTGCCAGCAGTCCAACCACGTTTCAGGGCTACGAGCAGTACTTC. It yields the protein CASSPTTFQGYEQYF. The chain combines TRBV27 with TRBJ2-7; TRBD1 might be the D (5 bases). The ends were cut back, 5 bases at V and 3 bases at J, with 17 bases in the middle. Germline CDR1 reads MNHEY; CDR2 reads SMNVEV (reference sequence). CDR3 length: 15 residues.

This chain joins TRBV28 and TRBJ1-1; no clear D gene. The CDR3 covers 12 residues. Germline CDR1 reads MDHEN; CDR2 reads SYDVKM. Trimming left V 4 bases short and J 9 bases short, with 12 bases between. The CDR3 nucleotides read TGTGCCAGCAGTTCGGGATCTTCAAAAGCTTTCTTT. This codes for CASSSGSSKAFF.